One sample yielded the 26 T cell receptor beta chains listed below, sequenced in a study of T cells in lung cancer brain metastases. The protocol was immunoSEQ multiplex PCR, while the TCRdb copy is restricted to in-frame clones and leaves out a portion. The data contain several thousand clones, roughly 84% of them singletons. The specimen sequenced was tumor tissue from the primary lung tumor. These receptors were taken from a woman aged 45 to 65 with non-small cell lung cancer.

The chain uses TRBV7-2 and TRBJ2-7, with D tentatively TRBD1 (6 bases). The CDR3 contains 13 residues. Looked up from germline, CDR1 is SGHTA and CDR2 is FQGNSA. V shed 5 bases and J shed 9 bases, with 17 bases lying between them. CDR3 region: CASSTGHGSGQYF. The CDR3 DNA reads as TGTGCCAGCAGCACGGGACACGGCAGCGGGCAGTACTTC.

In this sample, this clone turned up once. V and J are TRBV27 and TRBJ2-1, with 10 bases fitting TRBD2. J was trimmed by 8 bases and V by 5 bases; bases with no gene match: 18. Germline loops: CDR1 MNHEY, CDR2 SMNVEV (reference sequence). The CDR3 length is 18 residues. This chain's CDR3 is CASSKRQGASSGSDEQFF. As DNA, the CDR3 is TGTGCCAGCAGTAAACGTCAGGGGGCGTCTAGCGGGAGCGATGAGCAGTTCTTC.

This clone has a single count. This rearrangement joins TRBV19 to TRBJ2-1; possible D gene TRBD2, 5 bases. This CDR3 has 14 amino acids. Trimming stripped 10 bases from V and 7 bases from J, with 20 bases between. Germline CDR1 LNHDA, CDR2 SQIVND (reference sequence). The CDR3 reads CATRRGAVYNEQFF. Written as DNA, the CDR3 is TGTGCCACAAGACGCGGAGCGGTTTATAATGAGCAGTTCTTC. Complete variable domain (other parts from reference TRBV19 and TRBJ2-1): DGGITQSPKYLFRKEGQNVTLSCEQNLNHDAMYWYRQDPGQGLRLIYYSQIVNDFQKGDIAEGYSVSREKKESFPLTVTSAQKNPTAFYLCATRRGAVYNEQFFGPGTRLTVL.

The V gene is TRBV4-2, the J gene TRBJ2-7; 7 bases align to TRBD2. The CDR3 covers 15 residues. CDR1 and CDR2 (germline): LGHNA, YNFKEQ. V lost 3 bases to trimming and J lost 5 bases; unmatched junction nucleotides: 10. Here the CDR3 reads CASSHNPSGSDEQYF. CDR3 sequence (DNA): TGTGCCAGCAGCCATAACCCTAGCGGCAGCGACGAGCAGTACTTC.

The J gene is TRBJ1-1, the V gene TRBV4-3; the D is unclear. Trimming took 1 base from V and 1 from J, leaving 10 bases between them. CDR3 length: 15 residues. The V gene's germline CDR1 is LGHNA and CDR2 YSLEER. For the CDR3, the DNA is TGCGCCAGCAGCCAAGGGAGCCACTGGAACACTGAAGCTTTCTTT. Translating it yields CASSQGSHWNTEAFF.

This clone was picked up a small number of times. The V and J genes are TRBV2 and TRBJ2-3; TRBD2 matches at 9 bases. V dropped 5 bases and J dropped 0; count of bases not matched to a gene: 3. The CDR3 loop spans 15 amino acids. Germline V lookup: CDR1 SNHLY, CDR2 FYNNEI. The CDR3 nucleotides read TGTGCCAGCAGTCCTAGCGGGACTAGCACAGATACGCAGTATTTT. This encodes CASSPSGTSTDTQYF.

The chain recombines TRBV4-3 with TRBJ1-2, with D uncertain. Trimming pared 4 bases from V and 1 base from J, leaving 10 bases between. CDR3 size: 14 residues. Germline lookup yields CDR1 LGHNA and CDR2 YSLEER. CDR3 sequence reads: CASSPSRHNYGYTF. CDR3 in DNA: TGCGCCAGCAGCCCCTCACGGCATAACTATGGCTACACCTTC.

J is TRBJ1-1 and V is TRBV7-2; 8 bases map to TRBD1. V lost 1 base, J lost 11 bases, and 6 bases stayed unmatched. Germline-derived CDR1 and CDR2 are SGHTA and FQGNSA. The CDR3 runs to 13 residues. The CDR3 region has the DNA TGTGCCAGCAGCTTAGGGACAGGGCGTCCGGCTTTCTTT. This codes for CASSLGTGRPAFF.

This chain links TRBV19 with TRBJ2-3; a weak D match, TRBD2 (6 bases). Germline V gene data show CDR1 as LNHDA and CDR2 as SQIVND (reference sequence). V was trimmed by 1 base and J by 3 bases, leaving 14 bases between them. The CDR3 totals 16 residues. CDR3 sequence reads: CASSIVIGSPTDTQYF. CDR3 sequence (DNA): TGTGCCAGTAGTATAGTAATCGGGAGCCCTACAGATACGCAGTATTTT.

The chain joins TRBV9 to TRBJ1-1; no clear D gene. Germline loops: CDR1 SGDLS, CDR2 YYNGEE. This CDR3 contains 13 residues. Trimming stripped 4 bases from V and 1 base from J, with 8 bases between. The CDR3, as DNA: TGTGCCAGCAGCTCCCACACGAACACTGAAGCTTTCTTT. Residues: CASSSHTNTEAFF.

A remark on this clone: At one end the junction does not follow the germline gene, possibly because of a read error. The chain combines TRBV25-1 with TRBJ1-6; 9 bases map to TRBD1. Germline assignment: CDR1 MGHDK and CDR2 SYGVNS. The CDR3 runs to 15 residues. The CDR3: CANSADRGDSSPLHF. For the CDR3, the DNA is TGTGCCAACAGTGCCGACAGGGGGGACTCCTCACCCCTCCACTTT.

The V call is TRBV9, the J call TRBJ1-4, with TRBD1 identical over 7 bases. The germline CDR1 and CDR2 sequences are SGDLS and YYNGEE. CDR3 size: 15 residues. V was pared by 3 bases and J by 8 bases, with 10 bases of the junction left unmatched. The CDR3 loop is CASSGGTGVSEKLFF. CDR3 DNA sequence: TGTGCCAGCAGCGGGGGAACAGGGGTTAGCGAAAAACTGTTTTTT.

This clone was seen only a few times. The genes are TRBV5-6 and TRBJ2-3; D is uncertain. Trimming pared 6 bases from V and 2 bases from J, leaving 19 bases between. Germline-derived CDR1 and CDR2 are SGHDT and YYEEEE. This CDR3 comprises 16 residues. CDR3 in DNA: TGTGCCAGCAAGGATCACGGCCGAGGCTACACAGATACGCAGTATTTT. Protein sequence: CASKDHGRGYTDTQYF.

The V and J genes are TRBV29-1 and TRBJ1-2; no firm D call. Per the germline V gene, CDR1 is SQVTM and CDR2 is ANQGSEA. The germline V and J ends were trimmed by 3 bases and 4 bases, with 12 bases remaining between them. The CDR3 contains 13 residues. This chain's CDR3 is CSVDAINSYGYTF. The CDR3 DNA sequence: TGCAGCGTTGATGCAATAAATAGCTATGGCTACACCTTC.

The chain joins TRBV27 to TRBJ2-1; possibly TRBD1 or TRBD2 for D (5 bases each). V lost 1 base to trimming and J lost 9 bases, with 10 bases between them. This CDR3 is built from 13 residues. From germline, CDR1 is MNHEY and CDR2 SMNVEV (reference sequence). CDR3 protein: CASSLWLRGEQFF. CDR3 coding DNA: TGTGCCAGCAGTTTATGGCTGAGGGGTGAGCAGTTCTTC.

The chain is built from TRBV4-2 and TRBJ2-2, with TRBD2 identical over 13 bases. The V gene's germline CDR1 is LGHNA and CDR2 YNFKEQ. The CDR3 length is 14 residues. J gave up 16 bases and V 2 bases, and 7 bases lay outside the gene matches. Here the CDR3 reads CASSQTSGRVRQFF. In DNA form, the CDR3 reads TGTGCCAGCAGCCAAACTAGCGGGAGGGTCAGGCAGTTTTTT.

This clone showed up just a few times. A junction boundary mismatches the germline segment, possibly from a read error. The chain recombines TRBV15 with TRBJ1-5; 7 bases match TRBD1. This CDR3 is built from 14 residues. The germline V gene has CDR1 LNHNV and CDR2 YYDKDF (reference sequence). CDR3 sequence (DNA): TGTGCCACCAGCCGAGACAGGGTTTCTCAGCCCCAGCATTTT. It encodes CATSRDRVSQPQHF.

V is TRBV30 and J is TRBJ1-2; TRBD1 aligns across 9 bases. Germline V gene data show CDR1 as GTSNPN and CDR2 as SVGIG (reference sequence). This CDR3 spans 13 amino acids. The J segment lost 7 bases and the V segment lost 1 base, leaving 4 bases of the junction unmatched. This chain's CDR3 is CAWSGGQGSGYTF. In nucleotides, the CDR3 is TGTGCCTGGAGTGGGGGACAGGGCAGTGGCTACACCTTC.

The chain carries TRBV5-1 and TRBJ2-1; D perhaps matches TRBD2 (5 bases). Trimming took 0 bases from V and 0 from J, leaving 10 bases between them. CDR1 is SGHRS and CDR2 is YFSETQ in the germline V gene. The CDR3 spans 16 residues. The CDR3 nucleotides read TGCGCCAGCAGCTTGGGTGGGAGCCCCTCCTACAATGAGCAGTTCTTC. Protein: CASSLGGSPSYNEQFF.

This chain links TRBV9 with TRBJ2-1; D is possibly TRBD1 (5 bases). Trimming stripped 4 bases from V and 3 bases from J, with 17 bases between. CDR3 length: 16 amino acids. From germline, CDR1 is SGDLS and CDR2 YYNGEE. The CDR3: CASSPQGGPGYNEQFF. In DNA, the CDR3 is TGTGCCAGCAGCCCCCAGGGCGGACCTGGCTACAATGAGCAGTTCTTC.

Note on this clone: Different DNA sequences within this sample yield the same CDR3. The CDR3 here is CASSQDMAGSYNEQFF. In DNA, the CDR3 is TGTGCCAGCAGCCAAGATATGGCGGGGTCCTACAATGAGCAGTTCTTC. The chain recombines TRBV4-2 with TRBJ2-1, with D perhaps TRBD2 (6 bases). The CDR3 has 16 residues. V lost 0 bases and J lost 1, with 10 bases in between. In germline, CDR1 is LGHNA, CDR2 YNFKEQ.

The rearrangement joins TRBV5-1 to TRBJ2-7; D unresolved. The CDR3 loop spans 15 amino acids. Germline V lookup: CDR1 SGHRS, CDR2 YFSETQ. The V gene lost 0 bases and the J gene lost 2 bases, with 12 bases spanning the gap. As DNA, the CDR3 is TGCGCCAGCAGCTTGGACGTCCTGGGCACCTACGAGCAGTACTTC. Its protein is CASSLDVLGTYEQYF.

The J gene is TRBJ2-7, the V gene TRBV4-2; D uncertain. Trimming took 0 bases from V and 4 from J, leaving 10 bases between them. Germline values: CDR1 LGHNA, CDR2 YNFKEQ. The CDR3 sequence is 14 residues long. CDR3 in amino acids: CASSQDLSGYEQYF. The CDR3 DNA follows: TGTGCCAGCAGCCAAGATCTTAGTGGGTACGAGCAGTACTTC.

The chain joins TRBV11-1 to TRBJ1-2, with TRBD1 identical over 7 bases. V was pared by 3 bases and J by 1 base, with 5 bases of the junction left unmatched. Germline CDR1 SGHAT, CDR2 FQDESV (reference sequence). The CDR3 loop spans 15 amino acids. DNA for the CDR3: TGTGCCAGCAGCTTCGGGCAGGGGGTTAACTATGGCTACACCTTC. Protein product: CASSFGQGVNYGYTF.

The chain is built from TRBV10-2 and TRBJ2-1; the match to TRBD2 covers 8 bases. Trimming took 8 bases from V and 9 from J; bases not matched to a gene: 3. Per germline, CDR1 WSHSY and CDR2 SAAADI. CDR3 size: 11 residues. The CDR3 nucleotides are TGCGCCAGCGCCGGGGGGGGTGAGCAGTTCTTC. Amino acid sequence: CASAGGGEQFF.

This clone occurred once. The rearrangement joins TRBV7-9 to TRBJ1-1; 10 bases align to TRBD1. With 3 bases clipped from V and 6 bases from J, the junction kept 10 bases outside the gene matches. The CDR3 consists of 16 residues. The V gene's germline CDR1 is SEHNR and CDR2 FQNEAQ (reference sequence). CDR3 bases: TGTGCCAGCAGCTTCGACAGGGGGCGAGGTTTAGCTGAAGCTTTCTTT. Translation: CASSFDRGRGLAEAFF.